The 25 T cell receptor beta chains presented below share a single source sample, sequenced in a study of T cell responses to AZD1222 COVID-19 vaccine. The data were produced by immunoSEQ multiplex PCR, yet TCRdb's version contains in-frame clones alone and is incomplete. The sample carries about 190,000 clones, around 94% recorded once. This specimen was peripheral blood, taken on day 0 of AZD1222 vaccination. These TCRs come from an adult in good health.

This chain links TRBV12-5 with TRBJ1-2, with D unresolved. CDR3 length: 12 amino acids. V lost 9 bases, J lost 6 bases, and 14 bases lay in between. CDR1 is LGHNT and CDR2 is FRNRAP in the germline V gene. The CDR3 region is CASSLGGNGYTF. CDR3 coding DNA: TGTGCTAGCTCGCTCGGAGGGAATGGCTACACCTTC.

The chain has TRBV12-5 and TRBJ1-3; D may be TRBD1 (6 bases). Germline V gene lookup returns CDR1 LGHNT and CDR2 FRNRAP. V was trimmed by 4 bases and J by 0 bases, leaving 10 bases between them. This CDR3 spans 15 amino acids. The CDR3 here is CASGSGAYSGNTIYF. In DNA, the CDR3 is TGTGCTAGTGGTTCGGGGGCATACTCTGGAAACACCATATATTTT.

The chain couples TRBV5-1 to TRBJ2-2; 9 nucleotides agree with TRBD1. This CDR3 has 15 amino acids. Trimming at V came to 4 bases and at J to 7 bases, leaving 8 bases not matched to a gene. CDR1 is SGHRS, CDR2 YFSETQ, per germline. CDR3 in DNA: TGCGCCAGCAGCGCACAGGGGGCGCAAGGCGGGGAGCTGTTTTTT. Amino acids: CASSAQGAQGGELFF. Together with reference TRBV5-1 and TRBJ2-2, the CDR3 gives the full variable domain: KAGVTQTPRYLIKTRGQQVTLSCSPISGHRSVSWYQQTPGQGLQFLFEYFSETQRNKGNFPGRFSGRQFSNSRSEMNVSTLELGDSALYLCASSAQGAQGGELFFGEGSRLTVL.

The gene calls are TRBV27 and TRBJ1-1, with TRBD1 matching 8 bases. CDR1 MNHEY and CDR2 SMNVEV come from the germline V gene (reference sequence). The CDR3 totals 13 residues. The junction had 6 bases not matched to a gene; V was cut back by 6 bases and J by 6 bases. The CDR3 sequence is CASSFQGASEAFF. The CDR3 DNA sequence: TGTGCCAGCAGCTTCCAGGGGGCCTCTGAAGCTTTCTTT.

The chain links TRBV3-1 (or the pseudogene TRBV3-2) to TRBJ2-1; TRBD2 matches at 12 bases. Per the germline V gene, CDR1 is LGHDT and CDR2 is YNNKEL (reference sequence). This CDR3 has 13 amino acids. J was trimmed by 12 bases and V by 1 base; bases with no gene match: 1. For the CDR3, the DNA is TGTGCCAGCAGCCAAGGACTAGCGGGGGTGCAGTTCTTC. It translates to CASSQGLAGVQFF.

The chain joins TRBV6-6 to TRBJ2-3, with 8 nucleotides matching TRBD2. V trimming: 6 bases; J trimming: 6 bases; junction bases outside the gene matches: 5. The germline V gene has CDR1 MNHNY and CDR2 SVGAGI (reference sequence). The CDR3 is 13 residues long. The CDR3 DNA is TGTGCCAGCAGCGGGGGGGCCAGGGATACGCAGTATTTT. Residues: CASSGGARDTQYF.

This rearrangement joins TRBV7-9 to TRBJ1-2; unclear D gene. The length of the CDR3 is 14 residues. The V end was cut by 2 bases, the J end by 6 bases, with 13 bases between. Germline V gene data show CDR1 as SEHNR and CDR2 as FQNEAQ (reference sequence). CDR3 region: CASSLSQAEDGYTF. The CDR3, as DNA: TGTGCCAGCAGCTTAAGTCAGGCGGAAGATGGCTACACCTTC.

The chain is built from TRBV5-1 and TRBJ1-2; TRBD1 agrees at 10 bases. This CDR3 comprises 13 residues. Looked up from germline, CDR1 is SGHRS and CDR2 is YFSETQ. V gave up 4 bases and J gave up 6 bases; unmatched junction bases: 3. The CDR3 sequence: CASSQTGGHGYTF. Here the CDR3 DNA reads TGCGCCAGCAGCCAGACAGGGGGCCATGGCTACACCTTC.

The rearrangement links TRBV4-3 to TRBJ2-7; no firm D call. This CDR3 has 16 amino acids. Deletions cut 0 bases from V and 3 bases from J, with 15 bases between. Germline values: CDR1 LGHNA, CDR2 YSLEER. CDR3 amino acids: CASSQDFLVTVYEQYF. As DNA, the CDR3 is TGCGCCAGCAGCCAAGATTTTTTGGTAACAGTCTACGAGCAGTACTTC.

CDR3 sequence: CASSSGTGGYEQYF. The CDR3 nucleotides read TGTGCCAGCAGCTCCGGGACAGGGGGCTACGAGCAGTACTTC. The chain carries TRBV13 and TRBJ2-7, with 11 positions matching TRBD1. The trim removed 4 bases at V and 3 bases at J, leaving 2 bases unmatched. Germline V lookup: CDR1 PRHDT, CDR2 FYEKMQ (reference sequence). The CDR3 spans 14 residues.

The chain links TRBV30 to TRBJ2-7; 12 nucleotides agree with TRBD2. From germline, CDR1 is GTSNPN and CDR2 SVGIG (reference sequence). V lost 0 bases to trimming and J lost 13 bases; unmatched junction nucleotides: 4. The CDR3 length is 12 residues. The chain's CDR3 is CAWSVRTSGAYF. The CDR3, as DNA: TGTGCCTGGAGTGTACGGACTAGCGGGGCTTACTTC.

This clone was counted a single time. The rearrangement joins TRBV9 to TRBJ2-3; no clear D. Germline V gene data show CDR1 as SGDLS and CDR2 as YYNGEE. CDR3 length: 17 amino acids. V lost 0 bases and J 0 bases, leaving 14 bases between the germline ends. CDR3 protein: CASSVASGASSTDTQYF. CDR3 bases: TGTGCCAGCAGCGTAGCTTCCGGAGCCTCTAGCACAGATACGCAGTATTTT.

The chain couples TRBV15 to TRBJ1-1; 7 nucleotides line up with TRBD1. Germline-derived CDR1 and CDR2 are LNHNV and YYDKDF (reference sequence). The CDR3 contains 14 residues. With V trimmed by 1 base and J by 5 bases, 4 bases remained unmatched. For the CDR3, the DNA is TGTGCCACCAGCAGAGGACAGGGAGCGACTGAAGCTTTCTTT. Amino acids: CATSRGQGATEAFF. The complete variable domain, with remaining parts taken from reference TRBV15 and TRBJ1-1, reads DAMVIQNPRYQVTQFGKPVTLSCSQTLNHNVMYWYQQKSSQAPKLLFHYYDKDFNNEADTPDNFQSRRPNTSFCFLDIRSPGLGDTAMYLCATSRGQGATEAFFGQGTRLTVV.

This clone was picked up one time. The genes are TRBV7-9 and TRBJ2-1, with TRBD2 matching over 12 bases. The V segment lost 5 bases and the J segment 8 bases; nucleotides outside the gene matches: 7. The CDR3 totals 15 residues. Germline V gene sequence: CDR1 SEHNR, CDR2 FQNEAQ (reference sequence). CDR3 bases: TGTGCCAGCAGCCCGGCTAGCGGGGGGGCTGATGAGCAGTTCTTC. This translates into CASSPASGGADEQFF.

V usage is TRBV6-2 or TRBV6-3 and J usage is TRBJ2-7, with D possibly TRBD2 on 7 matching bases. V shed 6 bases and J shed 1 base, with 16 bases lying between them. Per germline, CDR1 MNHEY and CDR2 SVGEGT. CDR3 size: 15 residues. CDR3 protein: CASSDLRGGSYEQYF. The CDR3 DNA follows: TGTGCCAGCAGCGATTTGAGGGGGGGATCCTACGAGCAGTACTTC.

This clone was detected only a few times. The CDR3 region is CAWRQIDSPLHF. As DNA, the CDR3 is TGTGCCTGGAGGCAGATCGATTCACCCCTCCACTTT. The genes are TRBV30 and TRBJ1-6; no clear D. Looked up from germline, CDR1 is GTSNPN and CDR2 is SVGIG (reference sequence). The length of the CDR3 is 12 residues. V was shortened by 3 bases and J by 8 bases, with 8 bases between the two germline ends.

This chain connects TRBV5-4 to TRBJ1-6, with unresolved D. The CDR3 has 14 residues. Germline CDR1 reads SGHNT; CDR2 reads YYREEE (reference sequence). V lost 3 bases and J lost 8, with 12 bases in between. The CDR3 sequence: CASSSKGGDSPLHF. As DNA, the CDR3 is TGTGCCAGCAGCTCAAAGGGCGGGGATTCACCCCTCCACTTT.

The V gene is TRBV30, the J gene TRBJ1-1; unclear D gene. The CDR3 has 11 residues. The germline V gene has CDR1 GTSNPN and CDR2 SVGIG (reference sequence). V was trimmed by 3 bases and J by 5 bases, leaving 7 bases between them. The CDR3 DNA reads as TGTGCCTGGAGATGGAGGACTGAAGCTTTCTTT. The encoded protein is CAWRWRTEAFF.

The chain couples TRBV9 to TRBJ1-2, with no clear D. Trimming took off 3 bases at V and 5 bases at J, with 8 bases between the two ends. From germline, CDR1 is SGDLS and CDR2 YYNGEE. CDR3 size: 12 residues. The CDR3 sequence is CASSAREYGYTF. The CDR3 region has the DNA TGTGCCAGCAGCGCGAGGGAGTATGGCTACACCTTC.

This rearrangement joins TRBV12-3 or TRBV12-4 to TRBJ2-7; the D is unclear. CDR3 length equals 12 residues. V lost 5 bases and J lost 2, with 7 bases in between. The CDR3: CASSTAAYEQYF. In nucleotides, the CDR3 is TGTGCCAGCAGTACCGCCGCCTACGAGCAGTACTTC.

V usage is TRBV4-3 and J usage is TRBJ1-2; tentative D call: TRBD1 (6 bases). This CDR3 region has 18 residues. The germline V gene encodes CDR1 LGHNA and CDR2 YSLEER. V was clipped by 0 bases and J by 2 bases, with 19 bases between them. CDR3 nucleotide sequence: TGCGCCAGCAGCCAAGATAGCAGGGGATATATAGGGAACTATGGCTACACCTTC. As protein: CASSQDSRGYIGNYGYTF.

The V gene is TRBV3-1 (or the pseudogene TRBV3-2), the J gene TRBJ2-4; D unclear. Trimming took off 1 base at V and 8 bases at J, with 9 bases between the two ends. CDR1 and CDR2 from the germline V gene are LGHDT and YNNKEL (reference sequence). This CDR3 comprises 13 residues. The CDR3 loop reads CASSQAPADIQYF. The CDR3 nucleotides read TGTGCCAGCAGCCAAGCCCCGGCGGACATTCAGTACTTC.

This chain's CDR3 is CATSRDSQTNQPQHF. Written as DNA, the CDR3 is TGTGCCACCAGTCGGGATTCACAAACTAATCAGCCCCAGCATTTT. The V and J genes are TRBV15 and TRBJ1-5; unclear D gene. V was trimmed by 6 bases and J by 4 bases, leaving 16 bases between them. Per the germline V gene, CDR1 is LNHNV and CDR2 is YYDKDF (reference sequence). CDR3 length: 15 amino acids.

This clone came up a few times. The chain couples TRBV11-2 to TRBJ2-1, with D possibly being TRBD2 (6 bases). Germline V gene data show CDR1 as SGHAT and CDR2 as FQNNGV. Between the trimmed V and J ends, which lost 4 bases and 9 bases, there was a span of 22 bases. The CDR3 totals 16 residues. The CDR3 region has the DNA TGTGCCAGCAGCTACGGGGGATTAGCGGACGCTGGTGAGCAGTTCTTC. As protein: CASSYGGLADAGEQFF.

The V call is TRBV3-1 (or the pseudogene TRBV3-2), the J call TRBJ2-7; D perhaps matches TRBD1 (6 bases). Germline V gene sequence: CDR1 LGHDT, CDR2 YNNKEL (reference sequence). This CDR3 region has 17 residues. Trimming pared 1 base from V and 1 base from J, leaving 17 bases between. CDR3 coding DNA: TGTGCCAGCAGCCAAGGTGTAGGCAGGGGAAAATCCTACGAGCAGTACTTC. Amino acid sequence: CASSQGVGRGKSYEQYF.